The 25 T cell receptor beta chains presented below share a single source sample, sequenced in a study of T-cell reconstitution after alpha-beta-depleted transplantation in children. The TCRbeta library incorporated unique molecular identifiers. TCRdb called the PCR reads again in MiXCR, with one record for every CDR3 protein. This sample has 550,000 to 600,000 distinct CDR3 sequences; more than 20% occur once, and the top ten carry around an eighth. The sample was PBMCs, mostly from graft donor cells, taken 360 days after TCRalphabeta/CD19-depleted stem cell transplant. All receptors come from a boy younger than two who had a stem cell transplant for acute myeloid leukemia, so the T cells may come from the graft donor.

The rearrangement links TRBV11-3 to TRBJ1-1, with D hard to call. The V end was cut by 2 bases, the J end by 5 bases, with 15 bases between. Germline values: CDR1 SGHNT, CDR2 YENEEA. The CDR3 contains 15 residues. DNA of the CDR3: TGTGCCAGCAGCTTAATAGGCGATCGAACAACTGAAGCTTTCTTT. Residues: CASSLIGDRTTEAFF.

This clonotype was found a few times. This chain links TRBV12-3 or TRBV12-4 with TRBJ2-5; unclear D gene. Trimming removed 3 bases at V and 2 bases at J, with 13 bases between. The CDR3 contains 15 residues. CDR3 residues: CASSLSGAIQETQYF. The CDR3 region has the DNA TGTGCCAGCAGTTTGTCAGGAGCGATTCAAGAGACCCAGTACTTC.

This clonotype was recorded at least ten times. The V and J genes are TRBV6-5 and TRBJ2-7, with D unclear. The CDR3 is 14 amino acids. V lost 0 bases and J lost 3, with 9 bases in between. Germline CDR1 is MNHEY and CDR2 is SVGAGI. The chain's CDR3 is CASSYSAASYEQYV. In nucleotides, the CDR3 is TGTGCCAGCAGTTACTCGGCAGCGAGCTACGAGCAGTACGTC.

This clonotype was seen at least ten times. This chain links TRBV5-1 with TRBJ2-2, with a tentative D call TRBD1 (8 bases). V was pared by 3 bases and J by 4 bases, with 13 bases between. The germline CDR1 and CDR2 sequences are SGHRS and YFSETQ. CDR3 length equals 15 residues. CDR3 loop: CASSSTGGVTGELFF. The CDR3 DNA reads TGCGCCAGCAGCTCTACAGGGGGGGTCACCGGGGAGCTGTTTTTT.

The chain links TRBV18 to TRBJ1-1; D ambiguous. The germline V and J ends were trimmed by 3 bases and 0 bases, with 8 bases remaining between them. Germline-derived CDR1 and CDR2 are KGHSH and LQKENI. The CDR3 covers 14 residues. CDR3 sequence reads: CASSPVDLNTEAFF. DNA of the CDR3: TGTGCCAGCTCACCCGTGGACTTGAACACTGAAGCTTTCTTT.

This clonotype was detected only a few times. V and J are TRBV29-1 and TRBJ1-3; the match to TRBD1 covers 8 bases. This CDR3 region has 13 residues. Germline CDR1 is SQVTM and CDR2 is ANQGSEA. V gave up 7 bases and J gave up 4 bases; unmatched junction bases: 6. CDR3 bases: TGCAGCGCGACAGGGGAGGTGGGAAACACCATATATTTT. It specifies CSATGEVGNTIYF.

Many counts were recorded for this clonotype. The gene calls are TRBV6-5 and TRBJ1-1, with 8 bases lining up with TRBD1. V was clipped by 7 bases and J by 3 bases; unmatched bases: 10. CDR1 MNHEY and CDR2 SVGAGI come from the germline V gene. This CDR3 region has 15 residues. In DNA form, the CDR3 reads TGTGCCAGCACCCTTCGGACAGGGAGAGACACTGAAGCTTTCTTT. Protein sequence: CASTLRTGRDTEAFF.

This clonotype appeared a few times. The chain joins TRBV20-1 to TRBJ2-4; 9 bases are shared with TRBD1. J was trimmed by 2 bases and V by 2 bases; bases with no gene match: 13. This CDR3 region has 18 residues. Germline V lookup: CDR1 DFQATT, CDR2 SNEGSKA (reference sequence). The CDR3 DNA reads TGCAGTGCTAGACCCCCAGATTGGACAGGGGTGACCAAAAACATTCAGTACTTC. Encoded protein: CSARPPDWTGVTKNIQYF.

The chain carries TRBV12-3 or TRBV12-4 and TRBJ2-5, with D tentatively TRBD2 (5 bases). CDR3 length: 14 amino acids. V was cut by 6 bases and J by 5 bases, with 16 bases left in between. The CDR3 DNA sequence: TGTGCCAGCAGCACTACTAGGGCGGCGGAGACCCAGTACTTC. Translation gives CASSTTRAAETQYF.

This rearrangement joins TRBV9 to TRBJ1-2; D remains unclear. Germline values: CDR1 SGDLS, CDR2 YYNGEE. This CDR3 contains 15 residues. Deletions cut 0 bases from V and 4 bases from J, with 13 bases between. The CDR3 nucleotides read TGTGCCAGCAGCGTAGGGGCACACGACCGCTATGGCTACACCTTC. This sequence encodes CASSVGAHDRYGYTF.

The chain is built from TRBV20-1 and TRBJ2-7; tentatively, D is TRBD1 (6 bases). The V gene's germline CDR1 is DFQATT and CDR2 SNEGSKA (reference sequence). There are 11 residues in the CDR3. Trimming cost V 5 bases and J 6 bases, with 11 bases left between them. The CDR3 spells CSAQGLGEQYV. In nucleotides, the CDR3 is TGCAGTGCTCAGGGGTTGGGCGAGCAGTACGTC.

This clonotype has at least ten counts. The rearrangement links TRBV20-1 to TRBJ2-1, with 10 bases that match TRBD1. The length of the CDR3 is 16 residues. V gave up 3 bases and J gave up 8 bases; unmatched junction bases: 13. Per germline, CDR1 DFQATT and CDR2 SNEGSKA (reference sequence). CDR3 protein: CSARAPGTGVLYEQFF. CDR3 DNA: TGCAGTGCTAGGGCCCCCGGGACAGGGGTTCTCTATGAGCAGTTCTTC.

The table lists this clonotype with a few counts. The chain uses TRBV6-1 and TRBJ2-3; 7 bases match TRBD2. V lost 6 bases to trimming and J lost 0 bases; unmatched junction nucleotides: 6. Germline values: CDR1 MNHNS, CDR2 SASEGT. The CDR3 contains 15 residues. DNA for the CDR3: TGTGCCAGCAGGCCTGACGGGGGGAGCACAGATACGCAGTATTTT. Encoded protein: CASRPDGGSTDTQYF.

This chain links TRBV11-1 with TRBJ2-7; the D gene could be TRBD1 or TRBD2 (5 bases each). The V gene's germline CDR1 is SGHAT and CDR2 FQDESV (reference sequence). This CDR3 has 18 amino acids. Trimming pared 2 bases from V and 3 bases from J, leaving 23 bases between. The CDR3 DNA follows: TGTGCCAGCAGCTTAAGGGAAGATAGGGGAAAGAGGGACTACGAGCAGTACTTC. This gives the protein CASSLREDRGKRDYEQYF.

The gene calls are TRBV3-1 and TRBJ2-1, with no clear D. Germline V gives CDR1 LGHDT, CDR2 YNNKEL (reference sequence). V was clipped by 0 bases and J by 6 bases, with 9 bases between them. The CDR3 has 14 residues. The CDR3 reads CASSQDHSANEQFF. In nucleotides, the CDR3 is TGTGCCAGCAGCCAAGATCACTCCGCCAATGAGCAGTTCTTC.

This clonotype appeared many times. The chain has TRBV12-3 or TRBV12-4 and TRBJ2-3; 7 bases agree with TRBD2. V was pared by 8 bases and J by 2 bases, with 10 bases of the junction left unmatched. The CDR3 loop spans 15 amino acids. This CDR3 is CASLETGGVTDTQYF. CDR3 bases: TGTGCCAGCCTTGAGACGGGGGGTGTCACAGATACGCAGTATTTT.

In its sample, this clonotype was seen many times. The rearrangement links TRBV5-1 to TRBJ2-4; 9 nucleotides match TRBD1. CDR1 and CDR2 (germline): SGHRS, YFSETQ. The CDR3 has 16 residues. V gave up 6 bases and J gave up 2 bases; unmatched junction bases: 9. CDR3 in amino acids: CASTPGQGGTKNIQYF. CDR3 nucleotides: TGCGCCAGCACCCCGGGACAGGGCGGAACCAAAAACATTCAGTACTTC. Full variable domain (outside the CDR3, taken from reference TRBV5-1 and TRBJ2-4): KAGVTQTPRYLIKTRGQQVTLSCSPISGHRSVSWYQQTPGQGLQFLFEYFSETQRNKGNFPGRFSGRQFSNSRSEMNVSTLELGDSALYLCASTPGQGGTKNIQYFGAGTRLSVL.

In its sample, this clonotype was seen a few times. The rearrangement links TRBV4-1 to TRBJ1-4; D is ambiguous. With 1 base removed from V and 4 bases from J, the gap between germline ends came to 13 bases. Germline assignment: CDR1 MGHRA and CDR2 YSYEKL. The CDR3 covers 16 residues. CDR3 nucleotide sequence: TGCGCCAGCAGCCAAGTAACCACGAGGCTTAATGAAAAACTGTTTTTT. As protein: CASSQVTTRLNEKLFF.

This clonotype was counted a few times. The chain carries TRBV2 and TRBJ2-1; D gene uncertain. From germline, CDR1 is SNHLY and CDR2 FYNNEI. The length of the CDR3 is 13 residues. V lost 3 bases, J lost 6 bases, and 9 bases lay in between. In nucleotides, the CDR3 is TGTGCCAGCAGTGACCGATTAAGCAATGAGCAGTTCTTC. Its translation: CASSDRLSNEQFF.

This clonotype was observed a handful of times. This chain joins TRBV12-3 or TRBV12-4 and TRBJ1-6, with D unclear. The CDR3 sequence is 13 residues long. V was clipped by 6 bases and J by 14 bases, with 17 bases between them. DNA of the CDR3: TGTGCCAGCAGCCCCGGATGGGGAATTACCCTCCACTTT. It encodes CASSPGWGITLHF.

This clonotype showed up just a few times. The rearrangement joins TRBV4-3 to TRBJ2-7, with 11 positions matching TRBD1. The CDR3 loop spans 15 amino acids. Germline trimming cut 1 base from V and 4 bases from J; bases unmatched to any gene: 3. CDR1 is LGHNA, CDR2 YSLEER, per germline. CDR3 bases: TGCGCCAGCAGCCAAGTGGGGACAGGGGGTTACGAGCAGTACTTC. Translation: CASSQVGTGGYEQYF.

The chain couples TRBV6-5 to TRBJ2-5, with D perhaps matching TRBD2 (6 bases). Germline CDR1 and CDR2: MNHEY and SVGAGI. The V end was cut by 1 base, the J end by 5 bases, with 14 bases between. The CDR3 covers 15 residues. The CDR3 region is CASSYFSGTEETQYF. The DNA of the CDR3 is TGTGCCAGCAGTTACTTTTCCGGGACTGAGGAGACCCAGTACTTC.

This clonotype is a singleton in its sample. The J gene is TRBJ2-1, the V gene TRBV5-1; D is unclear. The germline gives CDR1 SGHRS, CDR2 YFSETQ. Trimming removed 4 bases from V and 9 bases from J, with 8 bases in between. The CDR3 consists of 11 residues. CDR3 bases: TGCGCCAGCAGCGTGACGGGTGAGCAGTTCTTC. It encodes CASSVTGEQFF.

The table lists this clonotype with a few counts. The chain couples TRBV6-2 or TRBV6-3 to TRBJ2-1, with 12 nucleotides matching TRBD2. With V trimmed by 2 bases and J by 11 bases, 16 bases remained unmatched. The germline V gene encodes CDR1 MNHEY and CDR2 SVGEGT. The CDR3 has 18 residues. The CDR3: CASSYDGVTSGGPYKQFF. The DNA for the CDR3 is TGTGCCAGCAGTTACGACGGAGTTACTAGCGGGGGGCCCTATAAGCAGTTCTTC.

The CDR3 is CAWRLHSGGAANEQFF. The CDR3 region has the DNA TGTGCCTGGAGGCTCCACAGCGGGGGGGCCGCGAATGAGCAGTTCTTC. The V gene is TRBV30, the J gene TRBJ2-1, with 10 bases matching TRBD2. The CDR3 totals 16 residues. V lost 3 bases, J lost 7 bases, and 12 bases stayed unmatched. In germline, CDR1 is GTSNPN, CDR2 SVGIG (reference sequence).